This passage covers 24 T cell receptor beta chains from one sample sequenced in a study of blood T cell repertoires in COVID-19. The method was immunoSEQ multiplex PCR; TCRdb's version includes in-frame clones alone and lacks a portion of them. The data contain 350,000 to 450,000 clones, roughly 86% of them seen just once; the ten biggest clones take up 1.7%. Specimen: PBMCs or T cells enriched from blood (not recorded which). The receptors come from a woman in her twenties or thirties who had recovered from COVID-19.

The CDR3 region has the DNA TGTGCCAGCAGCTTAGAGGGGGAAGGGTTAGATACGCAGTATTTT. Amino acids: CASSLEGEGLDTQYF. The chain joins TRBV7-2 to TRBJ2-3; TRBD1 might be the D (6 bases). The CDR3 loop spans 15 amino acids. The germline gives CDR1 SGHTA, CDR2 FQGNSA. With 1 base removed from V and 5 bases from J, the gap between germline ends came to 13 bases.

This chain uses TRBV5-4 with TRBJ1-1; 7 bases match TRBD1. V was pared by 4 bases and J by 10 bases, with 10 bases of the junction left unmatched. Germline V gives CDR1 SGHNT, CDR2 YYREEE (reference sequence). The length of the CDR3 is 13 residues. The CDR3 bases are TGTGCCAGCAGCCGAGAGACAGGGAAGGGAGCTTTCTTT. Translation gives CASSRETGKGAFF.

The chain recombines TRBV2 with TRBJ2-5; weak D call: TRBD2 (5 bases). The CDR3 has 15 amino acids. Trimming cost V 4 bases and J 2 bases, with 14 bases left between them. The germline CDR1 and CDR2 sequences are SNHLY and FYNNEI. CDR3 bases: TGTGCCAGCAGTGTGGAAACGGGAAGTCAAGAGACCCAGTACTTC. It encodes CASSVETGSQETQYF.

The V call is TRBV5-4, the J call TRBJ2-7, with 7 nucleotides matching TRBD1. The CDR3 runs 15 residues. The trim removed 5 bases at V and 2 bases at J, leaving 10 bases unmatched. CDR1 is SGHNT and CDR2 is YYREEE in the germline V gene (reference sequence). The CDR3 DNA reads as TGTGCCAGCAGACAAGACAGGGCAGGTCCCTACGAGCAGTACTTC. Encoded protein: CASRQDRAGPYEQYF.

The CDR3 loop reads CAWSPGQFLGYTF. The CDR3 bases are TGTGCCTGGAGTCCGGGACAATTTTTGGGCTACACCTTC. The chain has TRBV30 and TRBJ1-2, with D possibly matching TRBD1 (6 bases). CDR3 size: 13 residues. Trimming left V 2 bases short and J 8 bases short, with 15 bases between. Germline CDR1 GTSNPN, CDR2 SVGIG (reference sequence).

As concerns this clone: Other nucleotide sequences in the sample specify the same CDR3. The rearrangement links TRBV7-6 to TRBJ1-6; no definite D call. Germline CDR1 and CDR2: SGHVS and FNYEAQ. CDR3 length equals 16 residues. Trimming removed 1 base at V and 0 bases at J, with 7 bases between. CDR3: CASSLGGSSYNSPLHF. Written as DNA, the CDR3 is TGTGCCAGCAGCTTAGGCGGCAGCTCCTATAATTCACCCCTCCACTTT.

The genes are TRBV19 and TRBJ1-5; D might be TRBD1 (6 bases). The V and J ends lost 0 bases and 4 bases respectively, with 16 bases between them. This CDR3 spans 17 amino acids. Germline loops: CDR1 LNHDA, CDR2 SQIVND (reference sequence). The CDR3 DNA reads TGTGCCAGTAGTATAGAGGGCAGGGGTCTAAGAAATCAGCCCCAGCATTTT. Translating gives CASSIEGRGLRNQPQHF.

This chain links TRBV29-1 with TRBJ1-2, with no clear D. Trimming took 0 bases from V and 2 from J, leaving 10 bases between them. Germline values: CDR1 SQVTM, CDR2 ANQGSEA. The CDR3 contains 14 residues. CDR3 amino acids: CSVEDPLLNYGYTF. The CDR3 DNA is TGCAGCGTTGAAGATCCTTTGTTGAACTATGGCTACACCTTC.

The gene calls are TRBV5-1 and TRBJ2-1, with TRBD1 as a possible D gene (5 bases). The CDR3 length is 17 residues. Germline V CDR1 and CDR2: SGHRS, YFSETQ. V lost 0 bases to trimming and J lost 5 bases, with 18 bases between them. The CDR3 region is CASSLVVVGALDNEQFF. DNA for the CDR3: TGCGCCAGCAGCTTGGTCGTAGTTGGGGCTCTGGACAATGAGCAGTTCTTC.

The chain carries TRBV10-3 and TRBJ2-3; D unclear. The CDR3 loop spans 14 amino acids. The V and J ends lost 4 bases and 2 bases respectively, with 10 bases between them. CDR1 is ENHRY and CDR2 is SYGVKD in the germline V gene. Here the CDR3 reads CAISVERLTDTQYF. The CDR3 nucleotides are TGTGCCATCAGTGTTGAGAGACTCACAGATACGCAGTATTTT.

This sequence joins TRBV18 and TRBJ1-3; D call uncertain. The CDR3 is made up of 16 amino acids. Between the trimmed V and J ends, which lost 5 bases and 0 bases, there was a span of 14 bases. In germline, CDR1 is KGHSH, CDR2 LQKENI. The CDR3 region has the DNA TGTGCCAGCTCAGAAGCCACAGCTTACTCTGGAAACACCATATATTTT. This codes for CASSEATAYSGNTIYF.

A word on this clone: The same CDR3 also results from other DNA sequences found in this sample. The chain has TRBV24-1 and TRBJ1-1; possible D gene TRBD1, 6 bases. The V end lost 2 bases, the J end lost 0 bases, and 9 bases lay between the germline ends. The CDR3 is made up of 15 amino acids. CDR1 and CDR2 from the germline V gene are KGHDR and SFDVKD. DNA for the CDR3: TGTGCCACCAGTGATTCGGGACACCTGAACACTGAAGCTTTCTTT. This translates into CATSDSGHLNTEAFF.

This chain links TRBV18 with TRBJ1-1; D is ambiguous. Trimming removed 2 bases at V and 5 bases at J, with 12 bases between. The CDR3 runs to 14 residues. CDR1 is KGHSH, CDR2 LQKENI, per germline. CDR3 region: CASSPGGLVTEAFF. The CDR3 DNA reads as TGTGCCAGCTCACCAGGAGGGCTGGTTACTGAAGCTTTCTTT.

Only one count was recorded for this clone. V gene TRBV10-1 combines with J gene TRBJ2-2; TRBD1 aligns across 7 bases. Germline trimming cut 0 bases from V and 2 bases from J; bases unmatched to any gene: 9. Germline assignment: CDR1 WNHNN and CDR2 SYGVQD (reference sequence). The CDR3 contains 18 residues. The CDR3 coding sequence is TGCGCCAGCAGTGAGTCGACAGGGTGGACAGCCAACACCGGGGAGCTGTTTTTT. As protein: CASSESTGWTANTGELFF.

This clone has only one observation. CDR3 bases: TGTGCCAGTAGTACGAAGCCGGGACAGGGCACCAAAGCTTTCTTT. It is translated as CASSTKPGQGTKAFF. The chain carries TRBV19 and TRBJ1-1, with 9 nucleotides matching TRBD1. Per germline, CDR1 LNHDA and CDR2 SQIVND (reference sequence). V lost 4 bases and J lost 9; bases outside the gene matches: 12. This CDR3 has 15 residues. Looking up the rest from reference TRBV19 and TRBJ1-1 gives the full variable domain: DGGITQSPKYLFRKEGQNVTLSCEQNLNHDAMYWYRQDPGQGLRLIYYSQIVNDFQKGDIAEGYSVSREKKESFPLTVTSAQKNPTAFYLCASSTKPGQGTKAFFGQGTRLTVV.

The genes are TRBV11-2 and TRBJ2-5; D unclear. This CDR3 contains 16 residues. Looked up from germline, CDR1 is SGHAT and CDR2 is FQNNGV. Trimming shortened V by 1 base and J by 0 bases, and 12 bases separated the two germline ends. CDR3 coding DNA: TGTGCCAGCAGCTTAGGATCTGGGCAGGACCAAGAGACCCAGTACTTC. This translates into CASSLGSGQDQETQYF. The whole variable domain, filled in from reference TRBV11-2 and TRBJ2-5, reads EAGVAQSPRYKIIEKRQSVAFWCNPISGHATLYWYQQILGQGPKLLIQFQNNGVVDDSQLPKDRFSAERLKGVDSTLKIQPAKLEDSAVYLCASSLGSGQDQETQYFGPGTRLLVL.

The chain couples TRBV5-4 to TRBJ2-7, with 9 bases that match TRBD2. CDR1 and CDR2 from the germline V gene are SGHNT and YYREEE (reference sequence). The junction had 3 bases not matched to a gene; V was cut back by 4 bases and J by 4 bases. The CDR3 has 13 amino acids. The DNA of the CDR3 is TGTGCCAGCAGCCTGAGCGGGAGGTACGAGCAGTACTTC. Its protein is CASSLSGRYEQYF.

The CDR3 region has the DNA TGTGCCAGCAGCCAAGAACTAACCGGGGAGCTGTTTTTT. As protein: CASSQELTGELFF. The chain uses TRBV4-2 and TRBJ2-2; D is ambiguous. In germline, CDR1 is LGHNA, CDR2 YNFKEQ. The CDR3 contains 13 residues. The V end was cut by 0 bases, the J end by 5 bases, with 4 bases between.

The J gene is TRBJ1-5, the V gene TRBV6-1; a possible D gene is TRBD1 (5 bases). Germline V CDR1 and CDR2: MNHNS, SASEGT. Trimming left V 3 bases short and J 6 bases short, with 15 bases between. This CDR3 is 15 amino acids long. The CDR3 is CASSDDNQGSQPQHF. The CDR3 DNA reads as TGTGCCAGCAGTGACGACAACCAGGGCAGTCAGCCCCAGCATTTT.

The rearrangement links TRBV4-2 to TRBJ1-5, with 7 bases aligning to TRBD1. The germline V gene encodes CDR1 LGHNA and CDR2 YNFKEQ. The CDR3 has 15 residues. V shed 5 bases, J shed 2 bases, and the junction held 6 bases outside the gene matches. The CDR3 nucleotides are TGTGCCAGCAGCGAGACAGGGCACGGCAATCAGCCCCAGCATTTT. It encodes CASSETGHGNQPQHF.

The J gene is TRBJ2-7, the V gene TRBV28; D gene ambiguous. The CDR3 spans 17 residues. The V and J ends lost 6 bases and 0 bases respectively, with 21 bases between them. The germline V gene encodes CDR1 MDHEN and CDR2 SYDVKM. The CDR3 nucleotides are TGTGCCAGCAGAGAGTTGGGCCGGCAAGCCTTCTCCTACGAGCAGTACTTC. Protein: CASRELGRQAFSYEQYF.

The chain joins TRBV13 to TRBJ2-3, with 8 bases lining up with TRBD2. The CDR3 has 16 amino acids. Trimming removed 4 bases from V and 8 bases from J; junction bases left unmatched: 14. The V gene's germline CDR1 is PRHDT and CDR2 FYEKMQ (reference sequence). The CDR3 nucleotides are TGTGCCAGCAGCTATCGAGCGGGAGATTCCAGAGGTACGCAGTATTTT. Translation gives CASSYRAGDSRGTQYF.

This sequence joins TRBV5-1 and TRBJ1-2; possible D gene TRBD1, 6 bases. V lost 3 bases and J lost 5, with 11 bases in between. Per the germline V gene, CDR1 is SGHRS and CDR2 is YFSETQ. There are 13 residues in the CDR3. CDR3 protein: CASSSSGEYGYTF. The CDR3 coding sequence is TGCGCCAGCAGCTCTTCAGGGGAATATGGCTACACCTTC.

The chain combines TRBV4-2 with TRBJ2-1; D is possibly TRBD1 (6 bases). Per the germline V gene, CDR1 is LGHNA and CDR2 is YNFKEQ. Deletions cut 0 bases from V and 5 bases from J, with 14 bases between. CDR3 length: 16 residues. The CDR3 protein is CASSQEFGTYHNEQFF. As DNA, the CDR3 is TGTGCCAGCAGCCAAGAATTCGGGACATACCACAATGAGCAGTTCTTC.